Sequencing of this T cell receptor (beta chain) was carried out in a study of response to subunit inactivated influenza vaccine. The V gene lost 7 bases and the J gene lost 0 bases, with 16 bases spanning the gap. Germline CDR1 and CDR2: ENHRY and SYGVKD. The CDR3 contains 16 residues. From the RT-PCR reads, TCRdb called clonotypes with MiXCR, one entry per CDR3 protein. The sample includes a few hundred thousand distinct CDR3 sequences, about 10% seen only once; the top ten take approximately 12%. This chain connects TRBV10-3 to TRBJ1-5; D possibly corresponds to TRBD1 (6 bases). The source material was PBMCs from blood, sampled 35 to 45 days after vaccination. The clonotype originates from a man aged 45-65 years who received an inactivated influenza vaccine. DNA of the CDR3: TGTGCCATCAACAGGACAGTAAGGTATAGCAATCAGCCCCAGCATTTT. It yields the protein CAINRTVRYSNQPQHF.